Sequencing of this T cell receptor beta chain was carried out in a study of blood T cell repertoires in COVID-19. On the study more broadly: The United States, Italy and Spain provided the acute and convalescent COVID-19 samples.

Germline CDR1 MDHEN, CDR2 SYDVKM. CDR3 length equals 15 residues. V lost 3 bases, J lost 0 bases, and 12 bases lay in between. Original processing notes: Estimated nucleated cell counts came from reference gene primer amplification. Sequencing used immunoSEQ multiplex PCR; TCRdb keeps in-frame clones, though not all of them. The V and J calls and the clone size are those of that table, but D and trimming were determined from the DNA. The repertoire holds under 150,000 clones, with 80% as singletons. The rearrangement joins TRBV28 to TRBJ2-7; D gene unclear. Source material: peripheral blood. The origin of this receptor is a human donor in a cohort sampled during active COVID-19. The CDR3 DNA follows: TGTGCCAGCAGTTTTGGCGGAAGACCCTCCTACGAGCAGTACTTC. This gives the protein CASSFGGRPSYEQYF.